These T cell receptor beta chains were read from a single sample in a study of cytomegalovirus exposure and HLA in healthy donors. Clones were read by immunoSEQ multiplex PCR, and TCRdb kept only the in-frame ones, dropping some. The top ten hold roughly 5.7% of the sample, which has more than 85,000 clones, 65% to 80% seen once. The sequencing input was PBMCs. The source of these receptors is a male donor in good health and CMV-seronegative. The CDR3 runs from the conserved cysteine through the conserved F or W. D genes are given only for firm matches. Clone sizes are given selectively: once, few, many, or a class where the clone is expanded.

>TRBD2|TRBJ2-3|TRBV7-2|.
TGTGCCAGCAGCTGGGGGGGAGGGGGCACAGATACGCAGTATTTT
CASSWGGGGTDTQYF
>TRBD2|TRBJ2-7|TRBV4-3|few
TGCGCCAGCAGCCAGGGGGGGTTCTACGAGCAGTACTTC
CASSQGGFYEQYF
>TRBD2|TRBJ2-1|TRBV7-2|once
TGTGCCAGCACCCCGGGACTAGCGGGAGGGCTACCCTACAATGAGCAGTTCTTC
CASTPGLAGGLPYNEQFF
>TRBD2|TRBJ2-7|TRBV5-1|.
TGCGCCAGCAAGTATGGGAATAGCGGGACCTACGAGCAGTACTTC
CASKYGNSGTYEQYF
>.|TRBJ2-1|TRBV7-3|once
TGTGCCAGCAGCTTAAGACTGATGGCCCATGAGCAGTTCTTC
CASSLRLMAHEQFF
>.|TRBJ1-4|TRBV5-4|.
TGTGCCAGCAGCTTGTTGGCCGCGGATAATGAAAAACTGTTTTTT
CASSLLAADNEKLFF
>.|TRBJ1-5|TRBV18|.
TGTGCCAGCTCACCACTACCGGGGAACAATCAGCCCCAGCATTTT
CASSPLPGNNQPQHF
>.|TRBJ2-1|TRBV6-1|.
TGTGCCAGCAGTGAATTCAGCGGCTCCTACAATGAGCAGTTCTTC
CASSEFSGSYNEQFF
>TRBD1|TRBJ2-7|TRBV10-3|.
TGTGCCATCAGTCTTCAGGACAGGTTATACGAGCAGTACTTC
CAISLQDRLYEQYF
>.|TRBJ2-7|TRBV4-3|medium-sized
TGCGCCAGCAGCCCCCAGGGCGGCGGTTCCAGCTCCTACGAGCAGTACTTC
CASSPQGGGSSSYEQYF
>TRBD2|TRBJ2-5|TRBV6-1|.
TGTGCCAGCAGTGTTACGACTAGCGGGAGATCTTTTGGGGAGACCCAGTACTTC
CASSVTTSGRSFGETQYF
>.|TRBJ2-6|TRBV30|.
TGTGCCTGGAGGTCGGGTTTTTCTAGGAGCAACGTCCTGACTTTC
CAWRSGFSRSNVLTF
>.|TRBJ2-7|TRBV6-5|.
TGTGCCACCCCCAACGTGGGCTGCCCCTACGAGCAGTACTTC
CATPNVGCPYEQYF
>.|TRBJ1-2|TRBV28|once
TGTGCCAGCAGTCTCGGACAGATTACTATCGGCTACACCTTC
CASSLGQITIGYTF
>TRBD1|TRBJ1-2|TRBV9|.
TGTGCCAGCAGCTCCCCGGGACAGGTGACTTATGGCTACACCTTC
CASSSPGQVTYGYTF
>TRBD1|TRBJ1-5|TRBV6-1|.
TGTGCCAGCAGCCGGGACAGCTATAGCAATCAGCCCCAGCATTTT
CASSRDSYSNQPQHF
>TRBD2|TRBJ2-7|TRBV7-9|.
TGTGCCAGCAGCCACCCGGGACTAGCGGGATTCGAGCAGTACTTC
CASSHPGLAGFEQYF
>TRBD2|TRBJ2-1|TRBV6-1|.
TGTGCCAGCAGTGCCCAGGACGGTGGACTAGCGGGAGTCGCCTACAATGAGCAGTTCTTC
CASSAQDGGLAGVAYNEQFF
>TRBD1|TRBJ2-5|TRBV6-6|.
TGTGCCAGCAGTTATAAGGGACAGGGTGCGGAGACCCAGTACTTC
CASSYKGQGAETQYF
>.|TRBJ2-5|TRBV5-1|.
TGCGCCAGCAGCTCACAGGGTCTGGGGCAAGAGACCCAGTACTTC
CASSSQGLGQETQYF
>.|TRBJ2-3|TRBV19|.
TGTGCCAGTAGTACTGCAGGCACAGATACGCAGTATTTT
CASSTAGTDTQYF
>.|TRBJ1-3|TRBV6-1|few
TGTGCCACCAACCGGGGCAGGGCGGGGGTTAACACCATATATTTT
CATNRGRAGVNTIYF
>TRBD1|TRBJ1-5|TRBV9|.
TGTGCCAGCAGCGCAGGGGGGGGGACAGGGGCGGACAATCAGCCCCAGCATTTT
CASSAGGGTGADNQPQHF
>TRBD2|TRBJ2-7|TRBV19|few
TGTGCCAGTAGTATGGGTAGCGGGAGTAGGTTGCAGTACTTC
CASSMGSGSRLQYF
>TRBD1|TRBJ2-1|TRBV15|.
TGTGCCACCAGCAGAGCGTCAGGGGGCTTCCGCTACAATGAGCAGTTCTTC
CATSRASGGFRYNEQFF
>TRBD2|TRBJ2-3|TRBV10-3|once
TGTGCCATCCGGGGGGTCACAGATACGCAGTATTTT
CAIRGVTDTQYF
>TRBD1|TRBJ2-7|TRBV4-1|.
TGCGCCAGCAGCCGAGGGTCCTCCGGACAGGGCTACGAGCAGTACTTC
CASSRGSSGQGYEQYF
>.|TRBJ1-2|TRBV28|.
TGTGCCAGCAGCTCCCAATGGGGGGGCCAATATGGCTACACCTTC
CASSSQWGGQYGYTF
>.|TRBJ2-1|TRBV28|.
TGTGCCAGCAGTTCCCCGAATGAGCAGTTCTTC
CASSSPNEQFF
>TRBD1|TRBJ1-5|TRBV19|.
TGTGCCAGTAGTGCAGGGGGCGACAATCAGCCCCAGCATTTT
CASSAGGDNQPQHF
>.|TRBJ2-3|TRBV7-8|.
TGTGCCAGCAGCTTAAGAAGGGACTCTATGGATACGCAGTATTTT
CASSLRRDSMDTQYF
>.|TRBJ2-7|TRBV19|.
TGTGCCAGTAGTACATCCGGGACAAATGTACCTGGGGAGCAGTACTTC
CASSTSGTNVPGEQYF
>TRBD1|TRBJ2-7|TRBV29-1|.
TGCAGCGCTCCCAGACAGGGTGTGACCTACGAGCAGTACTTC
CSAPRQGVTYEQYF
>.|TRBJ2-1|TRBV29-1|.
TGCAGCGTGCAACAGTCAGGGGAATGGGGGCAGTTCTTC
CSVQQSGEWGQFF
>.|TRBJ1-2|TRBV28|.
TGTGCCAGCTCGGGGGGGGCGTTGGACTATGGCTACACCTTC
CASSGGALDYGYTF
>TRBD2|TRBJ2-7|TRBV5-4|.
TGTGCCAGCAGCGGGCTAGCGGGAGAGGACGAGCAGTACTTC
CASSGLAGEDEQYF
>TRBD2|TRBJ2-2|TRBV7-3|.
TGTGCCAGCAGCTTAACGGGACTAGCGGGAGGGCCAATCACCGGGGAGCTGTTTTTT
CASSLTGLAGGPITGELFF
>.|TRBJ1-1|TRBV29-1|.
TGCAGCGCCAACGGGCCAAGGGGTGGTGGCACTGAAGCTTTCTTT
CSANGPRGGGTEAFF
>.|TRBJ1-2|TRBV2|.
TGTGCCAGCAGTGAGGGTCGGGGGTCCGATGGCTACACCTTC
CASSEGRGSDGYTF
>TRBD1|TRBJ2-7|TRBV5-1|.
TGCGCCAGCAGCTTTGGGGACAGGGCCGAGCAGTACTTC
CASSFGDRAEQYF
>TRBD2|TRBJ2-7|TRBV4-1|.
TGCGCCAGCAGCCGCCTACTAGCGGGAACGACCTACGAGCAGTACTTC
CASSRLLAGTTYEQYF
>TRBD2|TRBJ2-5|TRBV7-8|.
TGTGCCAGCAGCTTAGCGGTAGCGGGAGAGGTTGTGACCCAGTACTTC
CASSLAVAGEVVTQYF
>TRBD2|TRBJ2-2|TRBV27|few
TGTGCCAGCAGTTGGAGGACGGGACTAGCGGGGATCACCGGGGAGCTGTTTTTT
CASSWRTGLAGITGELFF
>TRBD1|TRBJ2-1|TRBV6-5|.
TGTGCCAGCAGTTCAACGACAGGGGGCTTTTTCTTC
CASSSTTGGFFF
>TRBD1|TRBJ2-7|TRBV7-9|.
TGTGCCAGCACCTTGACAGGGGTATACGAGCAGTACTTC
CASTLTGVYEQYF
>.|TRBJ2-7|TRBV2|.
TGTGCCAGCAGTGAACTGGGGCAAACCTACGAGCAGTACTTC
CASSELGQTYEQYF
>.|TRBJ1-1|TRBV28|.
TGTGCCAGCAGTGGGGGGGGTTGGGGGCGTAACACTGAAGCTTTCTTT
CASSGGGWGRNTEAFF
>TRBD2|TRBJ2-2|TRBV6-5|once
TGTGCCAGCAGTTACTCGACTAGCGGGAACACCGGGGAGCTGTTTTTT
CASSYSTSGNTGELFF
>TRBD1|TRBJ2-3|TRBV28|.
TGTGCCAACACCGAGGGACAGGCAGACACAGATACGCAGTATTTT
CANTEGQADTDTQYF
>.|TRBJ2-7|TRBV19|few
TGTGCCAGTACGAGTCCGGGTCTCTCCTACGAGCAGTACTTC
CASTSPGLSYEQYF
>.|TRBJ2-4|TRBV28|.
TGTGCCAGCAGTTCCATACTAGCCAAAAACATTCAGTACTTC
CASSSILAKNIQYF